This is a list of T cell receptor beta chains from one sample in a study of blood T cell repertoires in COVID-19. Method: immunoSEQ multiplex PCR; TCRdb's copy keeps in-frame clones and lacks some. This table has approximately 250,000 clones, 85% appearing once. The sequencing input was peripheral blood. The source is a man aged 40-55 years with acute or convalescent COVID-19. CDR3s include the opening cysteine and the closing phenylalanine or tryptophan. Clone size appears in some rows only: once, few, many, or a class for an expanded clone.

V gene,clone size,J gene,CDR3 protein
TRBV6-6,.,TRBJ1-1,CASSKGQGVWTEAFF
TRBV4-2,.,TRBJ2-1,CASSQGTSGVKDEQFF
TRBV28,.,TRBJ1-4,CASRDSVTGKLFF
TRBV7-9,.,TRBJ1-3,CASSRNGGGNTIYF
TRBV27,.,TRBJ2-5,CASSWGGLAGGRRFQETQYF
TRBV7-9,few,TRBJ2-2,CASSLTGITGELFF
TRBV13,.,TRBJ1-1,CASSLRWFTGRTQAFF
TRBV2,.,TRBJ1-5,CASSEWGGISNQPQHF
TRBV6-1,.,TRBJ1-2,CASRRDSYGYTF
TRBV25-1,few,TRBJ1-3,CASSESGYTIYF
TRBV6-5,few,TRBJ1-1,CASSYEAAMNTEAFF
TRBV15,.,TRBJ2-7,CATSSRTGTREGEQYF
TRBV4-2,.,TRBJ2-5,CASSHIGVQETQYF
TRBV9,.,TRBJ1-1,CASSGQTGGTEAFF
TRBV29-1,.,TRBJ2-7,CSGERTPGGEQYF
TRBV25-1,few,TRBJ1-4,CASSESTGASEKLFF
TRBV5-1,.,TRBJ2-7,CASSFGQGSYEQYF
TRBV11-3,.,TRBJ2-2,CASSTIRGWGDGELFF
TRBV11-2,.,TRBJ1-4,CASSNPRQGNEKLFF
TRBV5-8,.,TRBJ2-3,CASSLSGGAIDTQYF
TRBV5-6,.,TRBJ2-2,CASSLGGQPNTGELFF
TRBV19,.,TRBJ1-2,CASSMASRGFANYGYTF
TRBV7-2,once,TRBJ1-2,CASSLDSYYGYTF
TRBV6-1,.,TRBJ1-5,CASSEVPGSYQPQHF
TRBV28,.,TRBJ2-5,CASSLSVAGAETQYF
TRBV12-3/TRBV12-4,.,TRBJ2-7,CASSLNSLYEQYF
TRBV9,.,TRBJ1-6,CASSPNFSNSPLHF
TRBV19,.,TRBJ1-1,CASSMYTGSRTEAFF
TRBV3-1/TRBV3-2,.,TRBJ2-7,CASSLSGGRDEQYF
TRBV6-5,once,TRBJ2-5,CASSYGVAGGRETQYF
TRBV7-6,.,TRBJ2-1,CASSLRQGDYNEQFF
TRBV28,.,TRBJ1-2,CASSLGTRGTDGYTF
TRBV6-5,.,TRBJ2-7,CASSYGTGSGEQYF
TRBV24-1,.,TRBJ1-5,CATSDFGDPPQHF
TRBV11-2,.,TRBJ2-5,CASSPPRTRGETQYF
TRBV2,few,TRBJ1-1,CASSPTGLNTEAFF
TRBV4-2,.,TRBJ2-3,CASSQEASGTVVDTQYF
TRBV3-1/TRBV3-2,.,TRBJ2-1,CASSQIVTGCNEQFF
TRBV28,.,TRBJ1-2,CASSLPQRRGGYTF
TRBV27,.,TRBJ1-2,CASSNLGVVYGYTF
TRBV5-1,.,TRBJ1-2,CASRAPGRGYTF
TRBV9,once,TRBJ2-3,CASSVGGLAGSTDTQYF
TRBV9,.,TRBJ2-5,CASSSTEETQYF
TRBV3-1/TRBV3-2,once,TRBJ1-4,CASRAGRVNEKLFF
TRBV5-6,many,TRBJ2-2,CASSPQRRHTGELFF